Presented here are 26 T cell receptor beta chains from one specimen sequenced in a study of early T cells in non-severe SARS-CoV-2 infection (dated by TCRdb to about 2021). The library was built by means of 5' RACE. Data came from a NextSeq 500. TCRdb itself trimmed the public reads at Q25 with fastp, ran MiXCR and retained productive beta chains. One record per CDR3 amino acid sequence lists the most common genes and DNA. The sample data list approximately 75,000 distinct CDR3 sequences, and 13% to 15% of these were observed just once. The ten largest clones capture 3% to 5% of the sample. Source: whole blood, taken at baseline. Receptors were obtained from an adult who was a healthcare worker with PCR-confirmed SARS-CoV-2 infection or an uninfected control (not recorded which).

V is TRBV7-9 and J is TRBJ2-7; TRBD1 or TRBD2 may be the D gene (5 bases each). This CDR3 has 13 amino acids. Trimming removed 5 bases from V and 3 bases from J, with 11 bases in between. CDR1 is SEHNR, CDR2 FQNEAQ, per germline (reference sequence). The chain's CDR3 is CASSRVGGYEQYF. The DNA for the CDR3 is TGTGCCAGCAGCCGAGTTGGGGGCTACGAGCAGTACTTC.

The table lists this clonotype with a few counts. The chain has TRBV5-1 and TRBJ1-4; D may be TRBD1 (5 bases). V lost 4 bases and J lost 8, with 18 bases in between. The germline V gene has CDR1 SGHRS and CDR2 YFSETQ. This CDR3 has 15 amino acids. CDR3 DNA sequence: TGCGCCAGCAGCCCGGGGGACGGGGCCGGAGAAAAACTGTTTTTT. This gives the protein CASSPGDGAGEKLFF.

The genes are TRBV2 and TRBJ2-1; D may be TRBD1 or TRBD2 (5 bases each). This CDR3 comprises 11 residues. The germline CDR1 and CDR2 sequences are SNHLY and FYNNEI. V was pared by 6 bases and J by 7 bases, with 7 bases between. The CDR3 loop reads CASRWGNEQFF. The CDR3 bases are TGTGCCAGCAGGTGGGGGAATGAGCAGTTCTTC.

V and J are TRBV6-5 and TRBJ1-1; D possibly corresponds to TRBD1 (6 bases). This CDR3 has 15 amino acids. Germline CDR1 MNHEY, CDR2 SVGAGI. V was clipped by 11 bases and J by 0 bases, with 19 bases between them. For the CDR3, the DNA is TGTGCCGCCCGACCAACAGGGTATGTGAACACTGAAGCTTTCTTT. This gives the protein CAARPTGYVNTEAFF.

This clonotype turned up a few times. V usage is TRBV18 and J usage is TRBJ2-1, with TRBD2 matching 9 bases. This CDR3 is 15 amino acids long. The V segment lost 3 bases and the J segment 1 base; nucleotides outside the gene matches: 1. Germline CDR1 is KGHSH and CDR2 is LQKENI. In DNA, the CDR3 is TGTGCCAGCTCACCGCTAGCGGGATCCTACAATGAGCAGTTCTTC. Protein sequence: CASSPLAGSYNEQFF. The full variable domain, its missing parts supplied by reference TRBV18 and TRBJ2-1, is NAGVMQNPRHLVRRRGQEARLRCSPMKGHSHVYWYRQLPEEGLKFMVYLQKENIIDESGMPKERFSAEFPKEGPSILRIQQVVRGDSAAYFCASSPLAGSYNEQFFGPGTRLTVL.

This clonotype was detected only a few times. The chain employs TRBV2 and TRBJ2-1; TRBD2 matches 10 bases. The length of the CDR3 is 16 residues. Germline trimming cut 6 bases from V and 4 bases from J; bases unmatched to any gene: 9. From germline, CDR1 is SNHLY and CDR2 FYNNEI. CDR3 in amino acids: CASRPGTSASYNEQFF. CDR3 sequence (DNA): TGTGCCAGCAGACCCGGGACTAGCGCATCTTACAATGAGCAGTTCTTC.

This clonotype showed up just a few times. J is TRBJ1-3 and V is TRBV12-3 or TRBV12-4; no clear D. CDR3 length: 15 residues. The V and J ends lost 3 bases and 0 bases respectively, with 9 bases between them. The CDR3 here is CASSFYAGSGNTIYF. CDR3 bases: TGTGCCAGCAGTTTTTATGCGGGCTCTGGAAACACCATATATTTT.

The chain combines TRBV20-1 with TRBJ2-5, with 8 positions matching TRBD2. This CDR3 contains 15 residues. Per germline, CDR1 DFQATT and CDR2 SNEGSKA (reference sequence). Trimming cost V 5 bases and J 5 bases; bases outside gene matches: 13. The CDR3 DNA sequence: TGCAGTGCTCAAATCCCGGGAGGGCCCGGGGAGACCCAGTACTTC. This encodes CSAQIPGGPGETQYF.

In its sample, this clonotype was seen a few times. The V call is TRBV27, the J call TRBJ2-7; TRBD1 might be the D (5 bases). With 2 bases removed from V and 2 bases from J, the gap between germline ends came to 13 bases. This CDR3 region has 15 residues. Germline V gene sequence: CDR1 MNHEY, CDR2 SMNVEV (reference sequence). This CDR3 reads CASSLPGQSPYEQYF. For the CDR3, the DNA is TGTGCCAGCAGTTTACCCGGACAAAGCCCCTACGAGCAGTACTTC.

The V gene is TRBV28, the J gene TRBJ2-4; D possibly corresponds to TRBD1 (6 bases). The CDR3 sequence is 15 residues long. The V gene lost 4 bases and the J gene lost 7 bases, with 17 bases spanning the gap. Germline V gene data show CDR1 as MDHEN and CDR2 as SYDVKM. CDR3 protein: CASSSAGTHSNIQYF. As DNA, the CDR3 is TGTGCCAGCAGTTCCGCCGGGACACACAGCAACATTCAGTACTTC. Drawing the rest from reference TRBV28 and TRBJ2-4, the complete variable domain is DVKVTQSSRYLVKRTGEKVFLECVQDMDHENMFWYRQDPGLGLRLIYFSYDVKMKEKGDIPEGYSVSREKKERFSLILESASTNQTSMYLCASSSAGTHSNIQYFGAGTRLSVL.

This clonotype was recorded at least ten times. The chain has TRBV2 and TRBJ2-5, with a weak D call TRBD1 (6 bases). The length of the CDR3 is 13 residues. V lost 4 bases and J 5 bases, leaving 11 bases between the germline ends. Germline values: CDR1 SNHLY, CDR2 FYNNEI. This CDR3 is CASSGNREETQYF. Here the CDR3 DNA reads TGTGCCAGCAGTGGAAACAGGGAGGAGACCCAGTACTTC.

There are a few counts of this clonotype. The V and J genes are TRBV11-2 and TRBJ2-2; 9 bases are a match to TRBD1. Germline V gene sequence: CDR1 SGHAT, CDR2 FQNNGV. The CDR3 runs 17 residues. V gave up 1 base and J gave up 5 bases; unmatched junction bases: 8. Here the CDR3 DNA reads TGTGCCAGCAGCTTAGTCCACTCGACAGGGGGAACCGGGGAGCTGTTTTTT. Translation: CASSLVHSTGGTGELFF.

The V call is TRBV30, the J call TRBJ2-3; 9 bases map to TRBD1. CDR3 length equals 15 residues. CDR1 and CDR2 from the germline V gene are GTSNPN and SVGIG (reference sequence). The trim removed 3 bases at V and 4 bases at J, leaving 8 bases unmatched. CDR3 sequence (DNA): TGTGCCTGGAGGCCGCGGGACAGGGTTCCAGATACGCAGTATTTT. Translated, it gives CAWRPRDRVPDTQYF.

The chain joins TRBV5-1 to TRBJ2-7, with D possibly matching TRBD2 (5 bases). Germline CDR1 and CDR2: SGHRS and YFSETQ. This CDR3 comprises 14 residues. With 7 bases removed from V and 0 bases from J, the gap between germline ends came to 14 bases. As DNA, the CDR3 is TGCGCCAGCTCCCCCACGGGGTTCTCCTACGAGCAGTACTTC. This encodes CASSPTGFSYEQYF.

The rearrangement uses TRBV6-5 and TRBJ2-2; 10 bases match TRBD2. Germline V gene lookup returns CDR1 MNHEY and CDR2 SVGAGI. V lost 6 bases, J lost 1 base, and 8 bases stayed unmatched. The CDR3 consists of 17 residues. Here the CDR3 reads CASRYSRLAGNTGELFF. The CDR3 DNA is TGTGCCAGCAGATATTCTCGACTAGCGGGGAACACCGGGGAGCTGTTTTTT.

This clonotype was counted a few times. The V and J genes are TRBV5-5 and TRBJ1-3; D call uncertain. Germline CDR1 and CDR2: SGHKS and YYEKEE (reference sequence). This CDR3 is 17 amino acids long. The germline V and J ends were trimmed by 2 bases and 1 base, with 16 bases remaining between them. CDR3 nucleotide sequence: TGTGCCAGCAGCTTTCTGGATCCACTGGAATCTGGAAACACCATATATTTT. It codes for CASSFLDPLESGNTIYF.

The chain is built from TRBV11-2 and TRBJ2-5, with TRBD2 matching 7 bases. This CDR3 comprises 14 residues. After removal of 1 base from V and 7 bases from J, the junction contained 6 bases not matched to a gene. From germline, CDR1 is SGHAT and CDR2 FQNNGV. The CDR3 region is CASSLAASGGTQYF. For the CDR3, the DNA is TGTGCCAGCAGCTTAGCCGCTAGCGGAGGGACCCAGTACTTC.

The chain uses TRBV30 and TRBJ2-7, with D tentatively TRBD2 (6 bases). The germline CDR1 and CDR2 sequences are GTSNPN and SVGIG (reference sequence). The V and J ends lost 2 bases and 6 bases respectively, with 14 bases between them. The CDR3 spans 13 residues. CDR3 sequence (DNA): TGTGCCTGGAGTATACGGGACTTTCGCGAGCAGTACTTC. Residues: CAWSIRDFREQYF.

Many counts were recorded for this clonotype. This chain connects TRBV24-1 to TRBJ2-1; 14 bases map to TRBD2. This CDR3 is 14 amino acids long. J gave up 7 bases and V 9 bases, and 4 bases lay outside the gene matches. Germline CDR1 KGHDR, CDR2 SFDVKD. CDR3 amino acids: CATAGTSGRNEQFF. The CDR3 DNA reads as TGTGCCACCGCGGGGACTAGCGGGAGAAATGAGCAGTTCTTC.

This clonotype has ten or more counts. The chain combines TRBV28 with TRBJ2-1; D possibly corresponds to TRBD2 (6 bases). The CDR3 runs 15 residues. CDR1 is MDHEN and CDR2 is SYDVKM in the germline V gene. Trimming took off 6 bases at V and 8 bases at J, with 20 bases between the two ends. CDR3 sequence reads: CASSPPGLTPHEQFF. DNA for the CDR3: TGTGCCAGCAGCCCTCCGGGACTCACCCCACATGAGCAGTTCTTC.

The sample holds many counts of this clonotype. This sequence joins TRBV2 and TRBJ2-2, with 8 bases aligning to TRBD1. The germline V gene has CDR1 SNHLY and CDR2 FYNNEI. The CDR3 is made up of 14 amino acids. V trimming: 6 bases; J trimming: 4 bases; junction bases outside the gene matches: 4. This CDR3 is CASSRTGPTGELFF. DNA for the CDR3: TGTGCCAGCAGCCGGACAGGGCCCACCGGGGAGCTGTTTTTT.

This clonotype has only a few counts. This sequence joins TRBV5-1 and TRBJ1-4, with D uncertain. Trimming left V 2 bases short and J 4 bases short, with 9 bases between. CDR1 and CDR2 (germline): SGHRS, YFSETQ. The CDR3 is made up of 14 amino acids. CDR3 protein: CASSLLDGNEKLFF. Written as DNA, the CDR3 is TGCGCCAGCAGCTTATTGGACGGTAATGAAAAACTGTTTTTT.

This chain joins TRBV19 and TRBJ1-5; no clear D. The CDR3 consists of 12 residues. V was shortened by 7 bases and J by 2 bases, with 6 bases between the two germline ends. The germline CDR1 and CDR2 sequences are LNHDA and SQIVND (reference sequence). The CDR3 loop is CASTAGNQPQHF. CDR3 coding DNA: TGTGCCAGTACCGCTGGCAATCAGCCCCAGCATTTT. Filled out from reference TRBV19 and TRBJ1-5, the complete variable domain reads DGGITQSPKYLFRKEGQNVTLSCEQNLNHDAMYWYRQDPGQGLRLIYYSQIVNDFQKGDIAEGYSVSREKKESFPLTVTSAQKNPTAFYLCASTAGNQPQHFGDGTRLSIL.

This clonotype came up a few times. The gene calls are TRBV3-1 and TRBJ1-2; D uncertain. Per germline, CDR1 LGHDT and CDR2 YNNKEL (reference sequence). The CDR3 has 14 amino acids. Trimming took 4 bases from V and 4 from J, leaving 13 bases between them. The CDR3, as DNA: TGTGCCAGCAGCCGGACTGAAAGCTCCTATGGCTACACCTTC. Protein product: CASSRTESSYGYTF.

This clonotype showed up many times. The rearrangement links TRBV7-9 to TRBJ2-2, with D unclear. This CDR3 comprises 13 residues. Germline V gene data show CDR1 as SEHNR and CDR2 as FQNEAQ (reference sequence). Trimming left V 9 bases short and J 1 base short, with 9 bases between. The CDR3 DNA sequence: TGTGCCAGTCTCTATTTGAACACCGGGGAGCTGTTTTTT. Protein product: CASLYLNTGELFF.

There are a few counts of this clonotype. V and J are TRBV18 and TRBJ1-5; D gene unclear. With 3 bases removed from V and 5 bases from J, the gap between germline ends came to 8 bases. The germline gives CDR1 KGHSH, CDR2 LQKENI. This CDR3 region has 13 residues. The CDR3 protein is CASSPGLDQPQHF. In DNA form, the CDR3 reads TGTGCCAGCTCACCGGGCCTTGATCAGCCCCAGCATTTT.